The clone carrying this T cell receptor beta chain has more than one count but fewer than ten. These data are taken from a study of blood T cells in healthy people across ages. Alongside a J-beta primer mix, a sample-barcoded 5' primer served in a second PCR lasting roughly 7 to 12 cycles. MiXCR, run by TCRdb on the 5' RACE reads, gives a single entry per CDR3 protein. The sample includes some 1,500,000 distinct CDR3 sequences, approximately 39% of them seen just once. The CDR3 consists of 15 residues. The V gene's germline CDR1 is SGHAT and CDR2 FQNNGV. The V and J ends lost 6 bases and 2 bases respectively, with 17 bases between them.

The chain has TRBV11-2 and TRBJ2-7; D might be TRBD1 or TRBD2, each matching 5 bases. The TCR comes from a young woman in good health. Material: blood. The CDR3 is CASRGVLGRPYEQYF. The CDR3 DNA reads as TGTGCCAGCAGGGGGGTGTTAGGTCGTCCCTACGAGCAGTACTTC.